The 23 T cell receptor beta chains below come from one sample, sequenced in a study of control samples from healthy donors and cancer patients. The table came from immunoSEQ multiplex PCR; TCRdb's copy has only in-frame clones and leaves some out. The sample includes about 86,000 clones, approximately 95% of them seen just once. Sequenced: blood. All receptors derive from a woman aged 30 to 39 in good health.

The V and J genes are TRBV5-1 and TRBJ2-7; no firm D call. Germline CDR1 and CDR2: SGHRS and YFSETQ. Trimming removed 2 bases from V and 2 bases from J, with 8 bases in between. This CDR3 has 13 amino acids. CDR3 sequence reads: CASSFNDAYEQYF. In DNA form, the CDR3 reads TGCGCCAGCAGCTTTAATGATGCCTACGAGCAGTACTTC. The full variable domain, in which reference TRBV5-1 and TRBJ2-7 provide the parts outside the CDR3, is KAGVTQTPRYLIKTRGQQVTLSCSPISGHRSVSWYQQTPGQGLQFLFEYFSETQRNKGNFPGRFSGRQFSNSRSEMNVSTLELGDSALYLCASSFNDAYEQYFGPGTRLTVT.

The CDR3 coding sequence is TGTGCCAGCAGTTTGGGGGGAGGTGGCTACACCTTC. The encoded protein is CASSLGGGGYTF. The rearrangement uses TRBV28 and TRBJ1-2, with a possible D match to TRBD1 (5 bases). V dropped 3 bases and J dropped 7 bases, with 9 bases sitting between them. The CDR3 loop spans 12 amino acids. Germline CDR1 is MDHEN and CDR2 is SYDVKM.

The chain has TRBV6-5 and TRBJ1-6, with D perhaps TRBD1 (5 bases). Between the trimmed V and J ends, which lost 1 base and 7 bases, there was a span of 14 bases. The V gene's germline CDR1 is MNHEY and CDR2 SVGAGI. This CDR3 contains 16 residues. The CDR3 bases are TGTGCCAGCAGTTACTTGCGGACACAGTTAAATTCACCCCTCCACTTT. Translated: CASSYLRTQLNSPLHF.

The chain uses TRBV5-6 and TRBJ2-7, with D unclear. V lost 3 bases and J 1 base, leaving 8 bases between the germline ends. Germline V gene data show CDR1 as SGHDT and CDR2 as YYEEEE. The CDR3 length is 13 residues. DNA of the CDR3: TGTGCCAGCAGCTCAGTTCAGTCCTACGAGCAGTACTTC. Translating it yields CASSSVQSYEQYF. The entire variable domain, with the rest obtained from reference TRBV5-6 and TRBJ2-7, is as follows: DAGVTQSPTHLIKTRGQQVTLRCSPKSGHDTVSWYQQALGQGPQFIFQYYEEEERQRGNFPDRFSGHQFPNYSSELNVNALLLGDSALYLCASSSVQSYEQYFGPGTRLTVT.

The table lists this clone with a count of one. The chain is built from TRBV18 and TRBJ2-7; D not resolved. The V gene lost 3 bases and the J gene lost 3 bases, with 12 bases spanning the gap. CDR3 length equals 14 residues. Looked up from germline, CDR1 is KGHSH and CDR2 is LQKENI. CDR3 sequence (DNA): TGTGCCAGCTCACCCGACCCGGCAGGCTACGAGCAGTACTTC. This encodes CASSPDPAGYEQYF.

V and J are TRBV28 and TRBJ1-5; D perhaps matches TRBD1 (6 bases). There are 13 residues in the CDR3. Germline CDR1 MDHEN, CDR2 SYDVKM. Trimming removed 6 bases at V and 4 bases at J, with 10 bases between. Here the CDR3 reads CASRMDRNQPQHF. CDR3 sequence (DNA): TGTGCCAGCAGAATGGACAGAAATCAGCCCCAGCATTTT. Supplemented by reference TRBV28 and TRBJ1-5, the full variable domain reads DVKVTQSSRYLVKRTGEKVFLECVQDMDHENMFWYRQDPGLGLRLIYFSYDVKMKEKGDIPEGYSVSREKKERFSLILESASTNQTSMYLCASRMDRNQPQHFGDGTRLSIL.

V gene TRBV7-9 combines with J gene TRBJ2-1, with 10 bases lining up with TRBD2. Germline assignment: CDR1 SEHNR and CDR2 FQNEAQ (reference sequence). The CDR3 is 19 residues long. After removal of 5 bases from V and 0 bases from J, the junction contained 13 bases not matched to a gene. CDR3 DNA: TGTGCCAGCAGCCCGCTAGGACTAGCGGCTTCTCGCTCCTACAATGAGCAGTTCTTC. It encodes CASSPLGLAASRSYNEQFF.

This chain uses TRBV18 with TRBJ2-6, with D possibly being TRBD1 or TRBD2 (5 bases each). The V end was cut by 1 base, the J end by 1 base, with 5 bases between. The germline V gene has CDR1 KGHSH and CDR2 LQKENI. The CDR3 loop spans 15 amino acids. As DNA, the CDR3 is TGTGCCAGCTCACCACGGGGGTCTGGGGCCAACGTCCTGACTTTC. This gives the protein CASSPRGSGANVLTF. Combining the CDR3 with reference TRBV18 and TRBJ2-6 gives the whole variable domain NAGVMQNPRHLVRRRGQEARLRCSPMKGHSHVYWYRQLPEEGLKFMVYLQKENIIDESGMPKERFSAEFPKEGPSILRIQQVVRGDSAAYFCASSPRGSGANVLTFGAGSRLTVL.

This chain links TRBV10-3 with TRBJ1-1; no firm D call. The germline V gene has CDR1 ENHRY and CDR2 SYGVKD. The CDR3 spans 13 residues. Trimming took off 2 bases at V and 9 bases at J, with 13 bases between the two ends. The CDR3 loop reads CAISEEGTAKAFF. CDR3 in DNA: TGTGCCATCAGTGAGGAGGGTACAGCCAAAGCTTTCTTT.

The chain carries TRBV28 and TRBJ2-5; 8 nucleotides line up with TRBD1. The length of the CDR3 is 17 residues. With 6 bases clipped from V and 5 bases from J, the junction kept 17 bases outside the gene matches. CDR1 is MDHEN, CDR2 SYDVKM, per germline. As DNA, the CDR3 is TGTGCCAGCAGAGGCCCTCCTCGCAGGGGGCGGAGGGAGACCCAGTACTTC. Protein: CASRGPPRRGRRETQYF. The whole variable domain, remainder taken from reference TRBV28 and TRBJ2-5, is DVKVTQSSRYLVKRTGEKVFLECVQDMDHENMFWYRQDPGLGLRLIYFSYDVKMKEKGDIPEGYSVSREKKERFSLILESASTNQTSMYLCASRGPPRRGRRETQYFGPGTRLLVL.

Comments on this clone: The junction departs from germline at one end; a sequencing error may be responsible. The gene calls are TRBV2 and TRBJ1-5, with TRBD1 as a possible D gene (6 bases). Germline CDR1 SNHLY, CDR2 FYNNEI. The CDR3 has 17 amino acids. This CDR3 is CANSEYRAQYSNQPQHF. Written as DNA, the CDR3 is TGTGCCAACAGTGAATACAGGGCTCAATATAGCAATCAGCCCCAGCATTTT.

The V gene is TRBV5-4, the J gene TRBJ1-2, with D possibly being TRBD1 (5 bases). Germline CDR1 is SGHNT and CDR2 is YYREEE (reference sequence). The CDR3 contains 15 residues. Trimming left V 1 base short and J 4 bases short, with 14 bases between. CDR3 DNA sequence: TGTGCCAGCAGCTTGTATGGGGGTGGAGGCTATGGCTACACCTTC. Protein product: CASSLYGGGGYGYTF.

The chain has TRBV19 and TRBJ2-3; D remains ambiguous. The CDR3 sequence is 15 residues long. V was trimmed by 1 base and J by 2 bases, leaving 10 bases between them. CDR1 LNHDA and CDR2 SQIVND come from the germline V gene (reference sequence). The CDR3 DNA is TGTGCCAGTAGTATAGGCGCCAAATTCACAGATACGCAGTATTTT. It specifies CASSIGAKFTDTQYF.

This chain connects TRBV11-2 to TRBJ1-1; D perhaps matches TRBD1 (5 bases). V was shortened by 7 bases and J by 11 bases, with 26 bases between the two germline ends. The length of the CDR3 is 15 residues. CDR1 is SGHAT and CDR2 is FQNNGV in the germline V gene. CDR3 protein: CASTPGHETHRGAFF. The CDR3 region has the DNA TGTGCCAGCACCCCCGGACACGAAACTCACCGAGGGGCTTTCTTT.

This clone was picked up one time. This chain connects TRBV3-1 (or the pseudogene TRBV3-2) to TRBJ2-3; no clear D gene. CDR3 length: 12 amino acids. The V end was cut by 4 bases, the J end by 6 bases, with 8 bases between. CDR1 LGHDT and CDR2 YNNKEL come from the germline V gene (reference sequence). This CDR3 is CASSPQFDTQYF. CDR3 nucleotides: TGTGCCAGCAGCCCTCAATTTGATACGCAGTATTTT.

The chain employs TRBV2 and TRBJ1-1; D uncertain. Germline CDR1 is SNHLY and CDR2 is FYNNEI. The CDR3 runs 13 residues. V lost 6 bases, J lost 1 base, and 9 bases lay in between. For the CDR3, the DNA is TGTGCCAGCAGCACGGAGAAGAACACTGAAGCTTTCTTT. Translation gives CASSTEKNTEAFF.

The chain couples TRBV28 to TRBJ2-7; D unresolved. CDR3 size: 12 residues. Germline V lookup: CDR1 MDHEN, CDR2 SYDVKM. Trimming removed 2 bases from V and 3 bases from J, with 5 bases in between. CDR3 nucleotides: TGTGCCAGCAGTTTAGTTAACTACGAGCAGTACTTC. It encodes CASSLVNYEQYF.

The chain couples TRBV19 to TRBJ1-5; D is perhaps TRBD1 (6 bases). Germline CDR1 reads LNHDA; CDR2 reads SQIVND (reference sequence). This CDR3 comprises 15 residues. V shed 8 bases and J shed 4 bases, with 18 bases lying between them. The CDR3 region has the DNA TGTGCCAGTCGCGCTCTCGGACAGATGAATCAGCCCCAGCATTTT. This translates into CASRALGQMNQPQHF.

This chain joins TRBV2 and TRBJ2-1; D may be TRBD1 or TRBD2 (5 bases each). The CDR3 is made up of 16 amino acids. Trimming stripped 1 base from V and 3 bases from J, with 13 bases between. Germline assignment: CDR1 SNHLY and CDR2 FYNNEI. CDR3 region: CASSEVGAYIYNEQFF. The CDR3 DNA sequence: TGTGCCAGCAGTGAAGTCGGGGCTTATATCTACAATGAGCAGTTCTTC.

J is TRBJ2-2 and V is TRBV18; weak D call: TRBD1 (5 bases). CDR1 is KGHSH, CDR2 LQKENI, per germline. CDR3 size: 14 residues. Trimming shortened V by 3 bases and J by 5 bases, and 10 bases separated the two germline ends. The CDR3 sequence is CASSPGQSTGELFF. The CDR3 coding sequence is TGTGCCAGCTCACCGGGGCAGTCGACCGGGGAGCTGTTTTTT.

The chain is built from TRBV18 and TRBJ2-4; 7 positions agree with TRBD1. Germline values: CDR1 KGHSH, CDR2 LQKENI. Trimming removed 3 bases from V and 3 bases from J; junction bases left unmatched: 5. This CDR3 is built from 15 residues. CDR3 protein: CASSPRGRDKNIQYF. CDR3 nucleotides: TGTGCCAGCTCACCGAGGGGGCGAGACAAAAACATTCAGTACTTC.

The chain carries TRBV28 and TRBJ1-2; 7 bases agree with TRBD1. After removal of 6 bases from V and 8 bases from J, the junction contained 12 bases not matched to a gene. Germline V lookup: CDR1 MDHEN, CDR2 SYDVKM. The CDR3 length is 14 residues. CDR3 in DNA: TGTGCCAGCAGCCTACAGGGGTTGATGAAGGGCTACACCTTC. Its protein is CASSLQGLMKGYTF.

This sequence joins TRBV3-1 (or the pseudogene TRBV3-2) and TRBJ2-3; 8 bases align to TRBD2. Losses at the gene ends were 1 base for V and 9 bases for J; bases not matched to a gene: 12. Germline values: CDR1 LGHDT, CDR2 YNNKEL (reference sequence). This CDR3 contains 16 residues. The CDR3 DNA sequence: TGTGCCAGCAGCCAAGCCGGGGGGGGCCGTAGGGGAACGCAGTATTTT. Translation: CASSQAGGGRRGTQYF.